The 20 T cell receptor beta chains below come from one sample, sequenced in a study of cytotoxic CD8 clonotypes in ibrutinib-treated CLL. Method: immunoSEQ multiplex PCR; TCRdb's copy keeps in-frame clones and lacks some. The table has some 200,000 clones, over 65% seen once; the top ten hold more than 4.5%. Here the sequenced sample was PBMCs, taken after 12 months of ibrutinib treatment. Source of these receptors: a human donor with chronic lymphocytic leukemia.

The genes are TRBV20-1 and TRBJ2-1; D not certain. There are 10 residues in the CDR3. Deletions cut 7 bases from V and 12 bases from J, with 13 bases between. Germline V gives CDR1 DFQATT, CDR2 SNEGSKA (reference sequence). The CDR3 is CSVGAPRQFF. CDR3 in DNA: TGCAGTGTTGGTGCCCCAAGGCAGTTCTTC.

The chain uses TRBV5-8 and TRBJ2-2; 9 bases match TRBD1. Germline lookup yields CDR1 SGHTS and CDR2 YDEGEE. This CDR3 comprises 19 residues. V was clipped by 4 bases and J by 1 base; unmatched bases: 14. The CDR3 coding sequence is TGTGCCAGCAGCCTGGGACAGGGAGGGTTCAGGCGGAACACCGGGGAGCTGTTTTTT. Translated, it gives CASSLGQGGFRRNTGELFF.

The chain uses TRBV2 and TRBJ2-5; D is unresolved. CDR1 and CDR2 from the germline V gene are SNHLY and FYNNEI. The CDR3 consists of 15 residues. Trimming removed 3 bases from V and 1 base from J, with 12 bases in between. This chain's CDR3 is CASSDEGRVQETQYF. The CDR3 nucleotides are TGTGCCAGCAGTGATGAAGGTAGGGTCCAAGAGACCCAGTACTTC.

A few counts support this clone. V and J are TRBV27 and TRBJ2-7; D is possibly TRBD1 (5 bases). The CDR3 runs to 14 residues. Germline V CDR1 and CDR2: MNHEY, SMNVEV (reference sequence). V lost 3 bases and J lost 3, with 12 bases in between. DNA of the CDR3: TGTGCCAGCAGTTTGGGGCAGTCATTCTACGAGCAGTACTTC. It encodes CASSLGQSFYEQYF.

CDR3 region: CASSTGLGTEAFF. CDR3 nucleotides: TGTGCCAGCAGTACAGGGTTGGGCACTGAAGCTTTCTTT. The rearrangement links TRBV6-1 to TRBJ1-1, with D possibly matching TRBD1 (6 bases). The germline V and J ends were trimmed by 5 bases and 4 bases, with 11 bases remaining between them. The CDR3 contains 13 residues. The V gene's germline CDR1 is MNHNS and CDR2 SASEGT.

This clone was picked up one time. The chain has TRBV30 and TRBJ2-7, with 9 bases matching TRBD2. Germline values: CDR1 GTSNPN, CDR2 SVGIG (reference sequence). Trimming took 2 bases from V and 11 from J; bases not matched to a gene: 16. The CDR3 contains 15 residues. Here the CDR3 DNA reads TGTGCCTGGAGTCGGGGACTAGCAAGATCGAAGTCGGAGTACTTC. This codes for CAWSRGLARSKSEYF.

V is TRBV11-2 and J is TRBJ1-4, with D tentatively TRBD1 (6 bases). Germline CDR1 is SGHAT and CDR2 is FQNNGV. The ends were cut back, 5 bases at V and 5 bases at J, with 21 bases in the middle. The CDR3 is made up of 17 amino acids. The CDR3 sequence: CASSTHTGGVPNEKLFF. CDR3 nucleotide sequence: TGTGCCAGCAGCACCCATACGGGGGGCGTTCCCAATGAAAAACTGTTTTTT.

The chain has TRBV28 and TRBJ2-1, with 7 bases aligning to TRBD2. Germline CDR1 is MDHEN and CDR2 is SYDVKM. The CDR3 is made up of 16 amino acids. The trim removed 4 bases at V and 2 bases at J, leaving 8 bases unmatched. In DNA, the CDR3 is TGTGCCAGCAGTTGGGTCGGGGGGATCGCCTACAATGAGCAGTTCTTC. Its protein is CASSWVGGIAYNEQFF.

The V gene is TRBV2, the J gene TRBJ2-7; D unclear. Germline V CDR1 and CDR2: SNHLY, FYNNEI. This CDR3 has 13 amino acids. Trimming left V 4 bases short and J 0 bases short, with 7 bases between. The CDR3, as DNA: TGTGCCAGCAGTGTGTGGAGCTCCTACGAGCAGTACTTC. Its protein is CASSVWSSYEQYF.

The V and J genes are TRBV4-2 and TRBJ2-2, with 9 bases matching TRBD1. The length of the CDR3 is 16 residues. Germline CDR1 reads LGHNA; CDR2 reads YNFKEQ. V trimming: 2 bases; J trimming: 6 bases; junction bases outside the gene matches: 7. The CDR3 reads CASSQTDRGNAGELFF. The DNA for the CDR3 is TGTGCCAGCAGCCAAACGGACAGGGGTAATGCCGGGGAGCTGTTTTTT.

The chain recombines TRBV7-3 with TRBJ2-7; D gene unclear. V dropped 3 bases and J dropped 2 bases, with 8 bases sitting between them. There are 13 residues in the CDR3. Germline CDR1 and CDR2: SGHTA and FQGTGA. The CDR3 reads CASSLGKAYEQYF. CDR3 nucleotide sequence: TGTGCCAGCAGCTTGGGGAAAGCCTACGAGCAGTACTTC.

The chain links TRBV9 to TRBJ2-7; 9 bases align to TRBD1. The CDR3 extends over 13 amino acids. V shed 4 bases and J 6 bases; nucleotides not matched to a gene: 5. Germline values: CDR1 SGDLS, CDR2 YYNGEE. The CDR3 bases are TGTGCCAGCAGCCATGGGACAGGGTTCGAGCAGTACTTC. Its translation is CASSHGTGFEQYF. The full variable domain, rest sourced from reference TRBV9 and TRBJ2-7, is DSGVTQTPKHLITATGQRVTLRCSPRSGDLSVYWYQQSLDQGLQFLIQYYNGEERAKGNILERFSAQQFPDLHSELNLSSLELGDSALYFCASSHGTGFEQYFGPGTRLTVT.

The J gene is TRBJ2-7, the V gene TRBV28; 11 nucleotides align to TRBD1. The length of the CDR3 is 15 residues. Looked up from germline, CDR1 is MDHEN and CDR2 is SYDVKM. Trimming removed 8 bases from V and 4 bases from J; junction bases left unmatched: 10. CDR3 DNA sequence: TGTGCCAGCGGTGGGGTGGGACAGGGGGTTTACGAGCAGTACTTC. Protein: CASGGVGQGVYEQYF.

V and J are TRBV30 and TRBJ1-4, with a possible D match to TRBD1 (5 bases). V dropped 1 base and J dropped 7 bases, with 13 bases sitting between them. The CDR3 consists of 14 residues. Germline CDR1 is GTSNPN and CDR2 is SVGIG (reference sequence). The chain's CDR3 is CAWSGGSRAEKLFF. CDR3 DNA sequence: TGTGCCTGGAGTGGGGGGTCTCGTGCTGAAAAACTGTTTTTT. The complete variable domain, with remaining parts taken from reference TRBV30 and TRBJ1-4, reads SQTIHQWPATLVQPVGSPLSLECTVEGTSNPNLYWYRQAAGRGLQLLFYSVGIGQISSEVPQNLSASRPQDRQFILSSKKLLLSDSGFYLCAWSGGSRAEKLFFGSGTQLSVL.

This chain connects TRBV5-1 to TRBJ2-1; 9 bases agree with TRBD1. There are 14 residues in the CDR3. V was pared by 4 bases and J by 8 bases, with 7 bases of the junction left unmatched. From germline, CDR1 is SGHRS and CDR2 YFSETQ. This CDR3 is CASSPGTGRDEQFF. CDR3 DNA: TGCGCCAGCAGCCCTGGGACAGGGCGCGATGAGCAGTTCTTC. Full variable domain (missing parts from reference TRBV5-1 and TRBJ2-1): KAGVTQTPRYLIKTRGQQVTLSCSPISGHRSVSWYQQTPGQGLQFLFEYFSETQRNKGNFPGRFSGRQFSNSRSEMNVSTLELGDSALYLCASSPGTGRDEQFFGPGTRLTVL.

This chain links TRBV7-3 with TRBJ1-1, with unresolved D. Germline V gene data show CDR1 as SGHTA and CDR2 as FQGTGA. This CDR3 region has 16 residues. Trimming took 2 bases from V and 6 from J, leaving 19 bases between them. CDR3 sequence: CASSLGGPGILAEAFF. The CDR3 bases are TGTGCCAGCAGCTTAGGCGGCCCGGGGATTCTAGCTGAAGCTTTCTTT.

The chain uses TRBV7-6 and TRBJ2-7; 13 bases align to TRBD2. Germline values: CDR1 SGHVS, CDR2 FNYEAQ. There are 18 residues in the CDR3. J gave up 4 bases and V 0 bases, and 9 bases lay outside the gene matches. The CDR3 sequence is CASSLASTSGRAMYEQYF. The CDR3 DNA sequence: TGTGCCAGCAGCTTAGCGTCCACTAGCGGGAGGGCCATGTACGAGCAGTACTTC.

The CDR3 spells CASSPPGRGGEQYF. The DNA for the CDR3 is TGTGCCAGCTCACCACCGGGCAGGGGGGGCGAGCAGTACTTC. The gene calls are TRBV18 and TRBJ2-7; D is tentatively TRBD1 or TRBD2 (7 bases each). CDR3 length: 14 residues. Trimming took 0 bases from V and 6 from J, leaving 12 bases between them. Per the germline V gene, CDR1 is KGHSH and CDR2 is LQKENI.

V and J are TRBV4-2 and TRBJ1-2, with a possible D match to TRBD1 (6 bases). Germline assignment: CDR1 LGHNA and CDR2 YNFKEQ. V was pared by 0 bases and J by 0 bases, with 14 bases between. CDR3 length: 17 residues. CDR3 sequence: CASSQDWTELPNYGYTF. CDR3 in DNA: TGTGCCAGCAGCCAAGACTGGACAGAGCTTCCTAACTATGGCTACACCTTC.

The chain joins TRBV9 to TRBJ1-3; D call uncertain. Germline V CDR1 and CDR2: SGDLS, YYNGEE. The CDR3 contains 16 residues. Between the trimmed V and J ends, which lost 1 base and 0 bases, there was a span of 11 bases. This chain's CDR3 is CASSVYGEASGNTIYF. As DNA, the CDR3 is TGTGCCAGCAGCGTATATGGGGAGGCCTCTGGAAACACCATATATTTT.